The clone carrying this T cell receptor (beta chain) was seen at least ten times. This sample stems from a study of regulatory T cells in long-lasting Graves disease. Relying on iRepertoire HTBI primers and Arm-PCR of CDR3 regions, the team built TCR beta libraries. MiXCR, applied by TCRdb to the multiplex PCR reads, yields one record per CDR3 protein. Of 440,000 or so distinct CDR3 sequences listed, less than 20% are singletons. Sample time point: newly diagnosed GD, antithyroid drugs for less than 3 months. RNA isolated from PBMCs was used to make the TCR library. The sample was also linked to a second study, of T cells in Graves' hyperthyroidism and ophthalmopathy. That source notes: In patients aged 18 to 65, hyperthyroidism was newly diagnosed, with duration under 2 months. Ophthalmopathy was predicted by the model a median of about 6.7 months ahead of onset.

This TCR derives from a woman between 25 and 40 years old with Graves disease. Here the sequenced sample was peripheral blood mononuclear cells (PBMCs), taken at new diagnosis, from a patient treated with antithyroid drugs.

CDR3 in amino acids: CASSKSGSREQYF. In DNA, the CDR3 is TGTGCCAGCAGTAAAAGCGGGAGTCGCGAGCAGTACTTC. This chain links TRBV6-1 with TRBJ2-7; 8 nucleotides match TRBD2. With V trimmed by 5 bases and J by 6 bases, 6 bases remained unmatched. This CDR3 is 13 amino acids long. CDR1 is MNHNS and CDR2 is SASEGT in the germline V gene.